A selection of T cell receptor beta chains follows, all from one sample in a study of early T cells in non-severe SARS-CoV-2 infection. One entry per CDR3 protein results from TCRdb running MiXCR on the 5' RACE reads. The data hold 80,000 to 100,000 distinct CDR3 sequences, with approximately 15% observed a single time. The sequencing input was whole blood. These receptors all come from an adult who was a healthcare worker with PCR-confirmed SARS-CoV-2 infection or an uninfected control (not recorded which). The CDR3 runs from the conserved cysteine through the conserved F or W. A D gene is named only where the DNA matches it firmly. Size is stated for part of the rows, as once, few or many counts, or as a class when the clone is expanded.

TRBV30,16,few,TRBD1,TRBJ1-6,TGTGCCTGGAGAGACAGGGACAGGGAACATAATTCACCCCTCCACTTT,CAWRDRDREHNSPLHF
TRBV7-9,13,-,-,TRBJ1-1,TGTGCCAGCAGCTTTGGCACAGACACTGAAGCTTTCTTT,CASSFGTDTEAFF
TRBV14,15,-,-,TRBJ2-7,TGTGCCAGCAGCCAAATGGACACTAGCTCCTACGAGCAGTACTTC,CASSQMDTSSYEQYF
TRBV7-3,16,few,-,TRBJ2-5,TGTGCCAGCAGCTTAAGAGGACCGACGATCCAAGAGACCCAGTACTTC,CASSLRGPTIQETQYF
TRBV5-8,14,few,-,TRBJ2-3,TGTGCCAGCAGCTTGTTCCGGGTTGAAGATACGCAGTATTTT,CASSLFRVEDTQYF
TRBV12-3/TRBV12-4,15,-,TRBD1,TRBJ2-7,TGTGCCAGCAGTTTAGGGGGGACAGGGAAGCACGAGCAGTACTTC,CASSLGGTGKHEQYF
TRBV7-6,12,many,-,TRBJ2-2,TGTGCGGCAGGGAGGAACACCGGGGAGCTGTTTTTT,CAAGRNTGELFF
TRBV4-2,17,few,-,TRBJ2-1,TGTGCCAGCAGCCACGTGAAGGGGGAGCGGTTTGACAATGAGCAGTTCTTC,CASSHVKGERFDNEQFF
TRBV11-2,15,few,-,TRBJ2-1,TGTGCCAGCAGCTTACATTACACAAGGGAATCTGAGCAGTTCTTC,CASSLHYTRESEQFF
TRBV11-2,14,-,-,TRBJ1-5,TGTGCCAGCAGCCTCAGCATCAGCAATCAGCCCCAGCATTTT,CASSLSISNQPQHF
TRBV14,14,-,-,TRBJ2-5,TGTGCCAGCAGGCCTGCAGGGGCTGGCGAGACCCAGTACTTC,CASRPAGAGETQYF
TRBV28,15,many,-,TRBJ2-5,TGTGCCAGCAGTATGGCAGGGGTTGGAGGGGAGACCCAGTACTTC,CASSMAGVGGETQYF
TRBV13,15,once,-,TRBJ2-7,TGTGCCAGCAGCCCCGCCCCGGACGGGGCCTACGAGCAGTACTTC,CASSPAPDGAYEQYF
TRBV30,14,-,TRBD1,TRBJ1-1,TGTGCCTGGAATATGGGACAGGGGTTCACTGAAGCTTTCTTT,CAWNMGQGFTEAFF
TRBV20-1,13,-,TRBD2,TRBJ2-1,TGCAGTGCTAGACCTAGCGGACACAATGAGCAGTTCTTC,CSARPSGHNEQFF
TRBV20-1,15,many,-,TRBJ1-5,TGCAGTGCCAGCGACGGGATTTATAGCAATCAGCCCCAGCATTTT,CSASDGIYSNQPQHF
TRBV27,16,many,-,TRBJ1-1,TGTGCCAGCAGACTCGCGGGGGCCCGAATGAACACTGAAGCTTTCTTT,CASRLAGARMNTEAFF
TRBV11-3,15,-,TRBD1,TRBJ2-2,TGTGCCAGCAGCTTCGCACAGGGGGCGGCCGGGGAGCTGTTTTTT,CASSFAQGAAGELFF
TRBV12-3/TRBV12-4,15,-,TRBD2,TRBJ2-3,TGTGCCAGCAGCTCCGGGACTACTAATTCGAATACGCAGTATTTT,CASSSGTTNSNTQYF
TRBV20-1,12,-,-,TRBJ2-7,TGCAGTGCTAGAGCTCCGTCCTACGAGCAGTACTTC,CSARAPSYEQYF
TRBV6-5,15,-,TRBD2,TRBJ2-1,TGTGCCAACAGTTATCCAGCGGGAGGGGACAATGAGCAGTTCTTC,CANSYPAGGDNEQFF
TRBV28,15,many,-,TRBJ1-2,TGTGCCAGCAGTTTCAGGATAGGGATCGTGGATGGCTACACCTTC,CASSFRIGIVDGYTF
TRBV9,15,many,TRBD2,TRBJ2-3,TGTGCCAGCAGCGGAAGCGGGAGCGTCCCAGATACGCAGTATTTT,CASSGSGSVPDTQYF
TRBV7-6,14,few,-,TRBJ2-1,TGTGCCAGCAGCTTTCACAGGGAGGGGCATGAGCAGTTCTTC,CASSFHREGHEQFF
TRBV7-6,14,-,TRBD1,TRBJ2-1,TGTGCCAGCAGCTGGGGACAGGGAAGTAATGAGCAGTTCTTC,CASSWGQGSNEQFF
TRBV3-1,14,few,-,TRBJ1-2,TGTGCCAGCAGCCAAGATGCAACGAACTATGGCTACACCTTC,CASSQDATNYGYTF
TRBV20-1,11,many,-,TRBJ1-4,TGCAGTGCTTACCCGAATGAAAAACTGTTTTTT,CSAYPNEKLFF
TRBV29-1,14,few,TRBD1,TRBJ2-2,TGCAGCGTTGTTCGGACAGGGGACACCGGGGAGCTGTTTTTT,CSVVRTGDTGELFF
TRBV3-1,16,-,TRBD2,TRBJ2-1,TGTGCCAGCAGCCAACGGACTAGCGGGCGAAGAGAGGAGCAGTTCTTC,CASSQRTSGRREEQFF
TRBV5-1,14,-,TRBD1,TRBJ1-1,TGCGCCAGCAGCGAACAGGGGGCAAGGACTGAAGCTTTCTTT,CASSEQGARTEAFF
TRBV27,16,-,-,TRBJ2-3,TGTGCCAGCAGTTCCCCTTTCGACAGTAGCACAGATACGCAGTATTTT,CASSSPFDSSTDTQYF
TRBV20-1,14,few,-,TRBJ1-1,TGCAGTGCTAGAGACCCGGGCAGCGGGACTGAAGCTTTCTTT,CSARDPGSGTEAFF
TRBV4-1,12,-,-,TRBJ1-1,TGCGCCAGCAGCATCACGGGGTATGAAGCTTTCTTT,CASSITGYEAFF
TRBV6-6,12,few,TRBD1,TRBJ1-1,TGTGCCAGCAGTTATTCCGACAGGGGAGCTTTCTTT,CASSYSDRGAFF
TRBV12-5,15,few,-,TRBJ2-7,TGTGCTAGTGGTTTGGGGGCAGGCTTCCCCTACGAGCAGTACTTC,CASGLGAGFPYEQYF
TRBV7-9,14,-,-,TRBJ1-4,TGTGCCAGCCTTCCCGACGGTTTAGGTGAAAAACTGTTTTTT,CASLPDGLGEKLFF
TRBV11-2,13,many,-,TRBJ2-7,TGTGCCAGCAGCTTAGGGGGCTCCTACGAGCAGTACTTC,CASSLGGSYEQYF